Below are 7 T cell receptor beta chains sequenced from a single sample in a study of T cells after posttransplantation cyclophosphamide. Method: immunoSEQ multiplex PCR; TCRdb's copy keeps in-frame clones and lacks some. The sample consists of approximately 21,000 clones, roughly 98% of them appearing once. The source material was naive CD8+ T cells sorted from PBMCs. Receptors originate from a man in his forties in good health, CMV-negative, and a related stem cell transplant donor.

The chain employs TRBV28 and TRBJ2-7; 11 positions agree with TRBD2. Germline trimming cut 6 bases from V and 4 bases from J; bases unmatched to any gene: 20. The CDR3 is made up of 19 amino acids. Germline-derived CDR1 and CDR2 are MDHEN and SYDVKM. The CDR3 loop reads CASSLDEGYSASGRYEQYF. The CDR3, as DNA: TGTGCCAGCAGCCTAGATGAGGGGTATTCGGCTAGCGGGAGGTACGAGCAGTACTTC.

V gene TRBV11-3 combines with J gene TRBJ2-1; no clear D gene. V was clipped by 0 bases and J by 0 bases, with 6 bases between them. Per the germline V gene, CDR1 is SGHNT and CDR2 is YENEEA. CDR3 length equals 15 residues. The CDR3 spells CASSLDGSSYNEQFF. CDR3 sequence (DNA): TGTGCCAGCAGCTTAGACGGTAGCTCCTACAATGAGCAGTTCTTC.

As regards this clone: Other DNA sequences of this sample code for an identical CDR3. This rearrangement joins TRBV27 to TRBJ2-1; TRBD1 might be the D (6 bases). The ends were cut back, 10 bases at V and 8 bases at J, with 15 bases in the middle. The CDR3 totals 12 residues. Germline V lookup: CDR1 MNHEY, CDR2 SMNVEV (reference sequence). The CDR3 DNA sequence: TGTGCCACCGGGACCCAGGGGTATGAGCAGTTCTTC. Amino acids: CATGTQGYEQFF.

The rearrangement uses TRBV4-1 and TRBJ2-7; D is possibly TRBD2 (6 bases). This CDR3 region has 14 residues. The V gene's germline CDR1 is MGHRA and CDR2 YSYEKL. Between the trimmed V and J ends, which lost 0 bases and 3 bases, there was a span of 9 bases. In DNA, the CDR3 is TGCGCCAGCAGCCAAGAGGCGGGAAACTACGAGCAGTACTTC. Translation: CASSQEAGNYEQYF.

The chain carries TRBV6-5 and TRBJ2-1; 8 nucleotides line up with TRBD1. The CDR3 runs 15 residues. Losses at the gene ends were 0 bases for V and 7 bases for J; bases not matched to a gene: 5. Germline V CDR1 and CDR2: MNHEY, SVGAGI. The CDR3 reads CASSYSRTGRNEQFF. The CDR3 DNA is TGTGCCAGCAGTTACTCCCGGACAGGGAGAAATGAGCAGTTCTTC.

This chain joins TRBV4-1 and TRBJ2-7; the match to TRBD2 covers 7 bases. With 4 bases clipped from V and 5 bases from J, the junction kept 11 bases outside the gene matches. The length of the CDR3 is 15 residues. Germline lookup yields CDR1 MGHRA and CDR2 YSYEKL. The CDR3 DNA reads TGCGCCAGCAGCCCGACAACTAGCGTCACCCACGAGCAGTACTTC. This codes for CASSPTTSVTHEQYF.

The chain recombines TRBV5-1 with TRBJ2-7, with 10 positions matching TRBD1. J lost 5 bases, V lost 0 bases, and 2 bases had no gene match. The germline V gene has CDR1 SGHRS and CDR2 YFSETQ. CDR3 length: 14 residues. Written as DNA, the CDR3 is TGCGCCAGCAGCTTGGGACAGGGGGCCGACGAGCAGTACTTC. Its translation: CASSLGQGADEQYF.